These 2 T cell receptor beta chains were sequenced from one sample in a study of control samples from healthy donors and cancer patients (dated by TCRdb to about 2020). Library preparation was by the immunoSEQ multiplex PCR assay. TCRdb provides this immuneACCESS table in a form limited to in-frame rearrangements. Some clones are lacking; in checked studies, under half of them reflect an unresolved V gene, and why the rest are absent is not known. For this sample there are 230,000 or so clones; roughly 94% appear just once. The top ten constitute about 1.6% of the sample. The specimen sequenced was blood. The origin of the receptors is a man aged 50 to 60 in good health.

V and J are TRBV15 and TRBJ2-3, with a weak D call TRBD2 (6 bases). CDR3 size: 17 residues. Germline CDR1 reads LNHNV; CDR2 reads YYDKDF (reference sequence). With 3 bases removed from V and 0 bases from J, the gap between germline ends came to 16 bases. The CDR3 DNA reads TGTGCCACCAGCAGCGGGGGAGACGGACCGAGCACAGATACGCAGTATTTT. Protein: CATSSGGDGPSTDTQYF.

The CDR3 sequence is CASSLGASQPQHF. CDR3 DNA: TGTGCCAGCAGCTTGGGGGCGAGTCAGCCCCAGCATTTT. The chain links TRBV5-4 to TRBJ1-5; D is unresolved. This CDR3 is built from 13 residues. Germline V gene data show CDR1 as SGHNT and CDR2 as YYREEE (reference sequence). Trimming took 0 bases from V and 6 from J, leaving 7 bases between them. The complete variable domain, with remaining parts taken from reference TRBV5-4 and TRBJ1-5, reads ETGVTQSPTHLIKTRGQQVTLRCSSQSGHNTVSWYQQALGQGPQFIFQYYREEENGRGNFPPRFSGLQFPNYSSELNVNALELDDSALYLCASSLGASQPQHFGDGTRLSIL.